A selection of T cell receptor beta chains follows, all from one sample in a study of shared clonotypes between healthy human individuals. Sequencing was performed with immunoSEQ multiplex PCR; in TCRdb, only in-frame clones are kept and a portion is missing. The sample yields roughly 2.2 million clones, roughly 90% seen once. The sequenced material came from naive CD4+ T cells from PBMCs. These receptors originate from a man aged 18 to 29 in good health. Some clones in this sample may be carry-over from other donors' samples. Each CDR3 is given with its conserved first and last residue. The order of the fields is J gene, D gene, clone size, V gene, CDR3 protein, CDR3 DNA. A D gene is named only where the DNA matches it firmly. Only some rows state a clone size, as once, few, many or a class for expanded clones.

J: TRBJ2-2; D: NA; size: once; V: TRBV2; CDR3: CASSPQTGELFF; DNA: TGTGCCAGCAGTCCTCAGACCGGGGAGCTGTTTTTT
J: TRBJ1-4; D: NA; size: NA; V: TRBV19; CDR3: CASSIRIFPRLEKLFF; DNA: TGTGCCAGTAGTATCCGAATTTTTCCCCGTCTCGAAAAACTGTTTTTT
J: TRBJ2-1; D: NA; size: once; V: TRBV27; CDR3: CASRNIRNEQFF; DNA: TGTGCCAGCAGGAACATTCGCAATGAGCAGTTCTTC
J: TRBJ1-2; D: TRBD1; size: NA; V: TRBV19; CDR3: CASSIRQGDYGYTF; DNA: TGTGCCAGTAGTATACGACAGGGAGACTATGGCTACACCTTC
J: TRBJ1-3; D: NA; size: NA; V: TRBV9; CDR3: CASSVAGLSSGNTIYF; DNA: TGTGCCAGCAGCGTAGCAGGTTTAAGCTCTGGAAACACCATATATTTT
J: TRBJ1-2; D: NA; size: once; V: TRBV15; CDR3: CATSRGAANYGYTF; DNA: TGTGCCACCAGCAGAGGGGCCGCGAACTATGGCTACACCTTC
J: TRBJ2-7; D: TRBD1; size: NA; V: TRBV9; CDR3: CASSVRTGNEQYF; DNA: TGTGCCAGCAGCGTTCGGACAGGGAACGAGCAGTACTTC
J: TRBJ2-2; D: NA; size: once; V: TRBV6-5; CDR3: CASSYSLTGELFF; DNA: TGTGCCAGCAGTTACTCGCTAACCGGGGAGCTGTTTTTT
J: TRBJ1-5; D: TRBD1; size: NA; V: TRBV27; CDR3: CASSIEYRGSSNQPQHF; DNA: TGTGCCAGCAGCATAGAATACAGGGGATCTAGCAATCAGCCCCAGCATTTT
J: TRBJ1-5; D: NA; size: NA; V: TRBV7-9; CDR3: CASSLGAGQPQHF; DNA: TGTGCCAGCAGCTTAGGGGCAGGGCAGCCCCAGCATTTT
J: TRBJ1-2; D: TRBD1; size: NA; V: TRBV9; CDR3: CASSVATGVDGYTF; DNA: TGTGCCAGCAGCGTAGCTACAGGGGTGGATGGCTACACCTTC
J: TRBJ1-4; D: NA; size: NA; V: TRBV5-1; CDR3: CASSLAGRNEKLFF; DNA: TGCGCCAGCAGCTTGGCGGGTCGTAATGAAAAACTGTTTTTT
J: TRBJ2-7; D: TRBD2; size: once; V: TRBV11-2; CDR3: CASANGQGLTYEQYF; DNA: TGTGCCAGCGCGAATGGGCAGGGACTAACCTACGAGCAGTACTTC
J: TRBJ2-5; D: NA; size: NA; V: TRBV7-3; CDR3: CASSLQRGETQYF; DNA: TGTGCCAGCAGCTTACAGAGAGGAGAGACCCAGTACTTC
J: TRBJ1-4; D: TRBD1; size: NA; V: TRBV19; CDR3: CASSTRQGATNEKLFF; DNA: TGTGCCAGTAGTACGCGACAGGGGGCTACTAATGAAAAACTGTTTTTT
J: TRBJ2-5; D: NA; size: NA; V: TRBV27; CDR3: CASSLKVAETQYF; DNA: TGTGCCAGCAGTTTGAAAGTTGCGGAGACCCAGTACTTC
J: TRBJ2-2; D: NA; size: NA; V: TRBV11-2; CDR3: CASSFYPPPVGELFF; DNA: TGTGCCAGCAGCTTCTACCCCCCCCCAGTGGGGGAGCTGTTTTTT
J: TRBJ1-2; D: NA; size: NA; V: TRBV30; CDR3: CAWRPPGTFGNYGYTF; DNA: TGTGCCTGGAGACCACCCGGGACCTTCGGTAACTATGGCTACACCTTC
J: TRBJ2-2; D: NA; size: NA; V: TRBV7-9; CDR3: CASNREAGELFF; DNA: TGTGCCAGCAACCGGGAAGCCGGGGAGCTGTTTTTT
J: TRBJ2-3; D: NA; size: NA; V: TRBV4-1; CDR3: CASSQERALSTQYF; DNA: TGCGCCAGCAGCCAAGAACGTGCTCTATCTACGCAGTATTTT
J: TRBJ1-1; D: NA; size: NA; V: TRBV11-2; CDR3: CASSDTGTWGPVNTEAFF; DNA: TGTGCCAGCAGCGATACCGGGACCTGGGGGCCAGTGAACACTGAAGCTTTCTTT
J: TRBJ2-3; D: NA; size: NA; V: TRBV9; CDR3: CASSPRISASSTDTQYF; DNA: TGTGCCAGCAGCCCTCGAATTAGCGCCAGTAGCACAGATACGCAGTATTTT
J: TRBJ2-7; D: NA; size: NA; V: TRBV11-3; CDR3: CASSLSANSYEQYF; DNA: TGTGCCAGCAGCTTAAGCGCCAATTCCTACGAGCAGTACTTC
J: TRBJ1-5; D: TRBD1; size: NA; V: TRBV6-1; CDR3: CASSLDRGNQPQHF; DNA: TGTGCCAGCAGTCTCGACAGGGGCAATCAGCCCCAGCATTTT
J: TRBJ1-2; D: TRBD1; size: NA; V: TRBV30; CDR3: CAWSVGTGFYGYTF; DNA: TGTGCCTGGAGTGTCGGGACAGGATTCTATGGCTACACCTTC
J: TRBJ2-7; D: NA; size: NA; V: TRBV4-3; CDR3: CASSPGYTGGYEQYF; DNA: TGCGCCAGCAGCCCGGGGTACACCGGCGGCTACGAGCAGTACTTC
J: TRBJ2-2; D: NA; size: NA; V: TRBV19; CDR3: CASSTLRGEAGELFF; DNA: TGTGCCAGTAGTACGTTGAGGGGGGAAGCCGGGGAGCTGTTTTTT
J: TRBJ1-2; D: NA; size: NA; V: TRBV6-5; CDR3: CASSLARERGYTF; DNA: TGTGCCAGCAGTTTAGCCAGGGAGCGTGGCTACACCTTC
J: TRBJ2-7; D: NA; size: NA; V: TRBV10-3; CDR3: CAISRDSYEQYF; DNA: TGTGCCATCAGTCGGGACTCCTACGAGCAGTACTTC
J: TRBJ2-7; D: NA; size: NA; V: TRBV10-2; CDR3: CASKDTYYEQYF; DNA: TGCGCCAGCAAGGACACCTACTACGAGCAGTACTTC
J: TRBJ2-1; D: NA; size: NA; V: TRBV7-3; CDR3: CASSLSGPSGYNEQFF; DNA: TGTGCCAGCAGCTTATCTGGGCCCAGCGGGTACAATGAGCAGTTCTTC
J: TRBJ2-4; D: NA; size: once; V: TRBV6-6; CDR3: CASAVLGLTAKNIQYF; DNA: TGTGCCAGCGCGGTCCTAGGTCTTACAGCCAAAAACATTCAGTACTTC
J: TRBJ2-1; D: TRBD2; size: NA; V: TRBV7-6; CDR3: CASSLIPAGVAYNEQFF; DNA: TGTGCCAGCAGCTTGATACCAGCGGGAGTAGCCTACAATGAGCAGTTCTTC
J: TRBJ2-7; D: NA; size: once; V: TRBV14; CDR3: CASSQDRVSYEQYF; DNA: TGTGCCAGCAGCCAAGACAGGGTCTCCTACGAGCAGTACTTC
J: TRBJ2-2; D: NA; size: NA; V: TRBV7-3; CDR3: CASSHRSGIGELFF; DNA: TGTGCCAGCAGCCACCGGTCCGGTATTGGGGAGCTGTTTTTT
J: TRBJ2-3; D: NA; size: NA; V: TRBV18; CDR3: CASSPLPISDRIDTDTQYF; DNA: TGTGCCAGCTCACCATTGCCTATTTCAGACCGTATTGACACAGATACGCAGTATTTT
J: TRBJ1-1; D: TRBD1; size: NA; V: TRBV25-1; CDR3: CASSGGQGSFF; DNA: TGTGCCAGCAGTGGGGGACAGGGGTCTTTCTTT
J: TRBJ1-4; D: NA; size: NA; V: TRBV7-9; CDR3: CATSLGVNEKLFF; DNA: TGTGCCACCAGCCTCGGCGTCAATGAAAAACTGTTTTTT
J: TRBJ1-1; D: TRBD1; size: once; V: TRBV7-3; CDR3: CASSQGQGTEAFF; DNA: TGTGCCAGCAGCCAGGGACAGGGCACTGAAGCTTTCTTT
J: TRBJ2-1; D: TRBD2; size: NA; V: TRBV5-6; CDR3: CASSFDRLAGPQFF; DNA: TGTGCCAGCAGCTTCGACCGTCTAGCGGGGCCACAGTTCTTC
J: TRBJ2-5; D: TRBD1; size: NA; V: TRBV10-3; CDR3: CAISEGTGPKETQYF; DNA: TGTGCCATCAGTGAAGGGACAGGGCCAAAAGAGACCCAGTACTTC
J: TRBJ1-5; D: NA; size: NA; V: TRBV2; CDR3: CASSVGFGDQPQHF; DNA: TGTGCCAGCAGTGTCGGTTTTGGGGATCAGCCCCAGCATTTT
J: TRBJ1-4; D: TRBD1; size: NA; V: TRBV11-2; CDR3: CASSPRTGGNEKLFF; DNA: TGTGCCAGCAGCCCCAGGACAGGGGGAAATGAAAAACTGTTTTTT
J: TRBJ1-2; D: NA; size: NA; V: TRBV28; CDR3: CASSTRGGYTF; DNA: TGTGCCAGCAGCACGCGAGGGGGCTACACCTTC
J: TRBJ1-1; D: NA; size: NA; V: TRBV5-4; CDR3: CASSLGAATHTEAFF; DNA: TGTGCCAGCAGCTTGGGGGCGGCAACCCACACTGAAGCTTTCTTT
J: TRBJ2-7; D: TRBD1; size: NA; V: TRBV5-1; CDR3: CASSWVSGTGEGLPYEQYF; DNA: TGCGCCAGCAGCTGGGTGTCCGGGACAGGGGAAGGACTACCCTACGAGCAGTACTTC
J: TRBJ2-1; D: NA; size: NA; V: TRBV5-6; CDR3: CASTLGPFYNEQFF; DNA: TGTGCCAGCACCCTTGGTCCCTTCTACAATGAGCAGTTCTTC
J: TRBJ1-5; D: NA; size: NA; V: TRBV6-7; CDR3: CAASGTGNQPQHF; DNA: TGTGCCGCATCCGGGACGGGGAATCAGCCCCAGCATTTT
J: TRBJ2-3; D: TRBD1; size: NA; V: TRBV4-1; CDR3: CASSQNRGFTDTQYF; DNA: TGCGCCAGCAGCCAAAACAGGGGGTTCACAGATACGCAGTATTTT
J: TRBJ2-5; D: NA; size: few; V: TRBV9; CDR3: CASSAYGTETQYF; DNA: TGTGCCAGCAGCGCCTACGGGACTGAGACCCAGTACTTC
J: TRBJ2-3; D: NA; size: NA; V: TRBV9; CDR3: CASSVGDIPFTTDTQYF; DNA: TGTGCCAGCAGCGTAGGGGACATCCCATTTACCACAGATACGCAGTATTTT
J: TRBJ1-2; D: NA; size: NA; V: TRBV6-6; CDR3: CASSKDSAYYGYTF; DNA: TGTGCCAGCAGTAAGGACTCGGCCTACTATGGCTACACCTTC
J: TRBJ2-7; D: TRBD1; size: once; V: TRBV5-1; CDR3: CASSWGGTGEYEQYF; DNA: TGCGCCAGCAGCTGGGGTGGGACAGGGGAATACGAGCAGTACTTC
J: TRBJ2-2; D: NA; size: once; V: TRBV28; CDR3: CASSSRENTGELFF; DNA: TGTGCCAGCAGTTCCAGGGAGAACACCGGGGAGCTGTTTTTT
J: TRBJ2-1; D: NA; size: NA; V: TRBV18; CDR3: CASSPLFSSYNEQFF; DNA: TGTGCCAGCTCACCCTTGTTTAGCTCCTACAATGAGCAGTTCTTC
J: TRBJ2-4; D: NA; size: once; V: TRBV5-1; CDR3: CASSLADRHPKNIQYF; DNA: TGCGCCAGCAGCTTGGCTGACAGACACCCCAAAAACATTCAGTACTTC
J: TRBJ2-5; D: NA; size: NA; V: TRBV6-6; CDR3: CASSYSKGGGRETQYF; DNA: TGTGCCAGCAGTTACTCGAAGGGGGGCGGAAGGGAGACCCAGTACTTC